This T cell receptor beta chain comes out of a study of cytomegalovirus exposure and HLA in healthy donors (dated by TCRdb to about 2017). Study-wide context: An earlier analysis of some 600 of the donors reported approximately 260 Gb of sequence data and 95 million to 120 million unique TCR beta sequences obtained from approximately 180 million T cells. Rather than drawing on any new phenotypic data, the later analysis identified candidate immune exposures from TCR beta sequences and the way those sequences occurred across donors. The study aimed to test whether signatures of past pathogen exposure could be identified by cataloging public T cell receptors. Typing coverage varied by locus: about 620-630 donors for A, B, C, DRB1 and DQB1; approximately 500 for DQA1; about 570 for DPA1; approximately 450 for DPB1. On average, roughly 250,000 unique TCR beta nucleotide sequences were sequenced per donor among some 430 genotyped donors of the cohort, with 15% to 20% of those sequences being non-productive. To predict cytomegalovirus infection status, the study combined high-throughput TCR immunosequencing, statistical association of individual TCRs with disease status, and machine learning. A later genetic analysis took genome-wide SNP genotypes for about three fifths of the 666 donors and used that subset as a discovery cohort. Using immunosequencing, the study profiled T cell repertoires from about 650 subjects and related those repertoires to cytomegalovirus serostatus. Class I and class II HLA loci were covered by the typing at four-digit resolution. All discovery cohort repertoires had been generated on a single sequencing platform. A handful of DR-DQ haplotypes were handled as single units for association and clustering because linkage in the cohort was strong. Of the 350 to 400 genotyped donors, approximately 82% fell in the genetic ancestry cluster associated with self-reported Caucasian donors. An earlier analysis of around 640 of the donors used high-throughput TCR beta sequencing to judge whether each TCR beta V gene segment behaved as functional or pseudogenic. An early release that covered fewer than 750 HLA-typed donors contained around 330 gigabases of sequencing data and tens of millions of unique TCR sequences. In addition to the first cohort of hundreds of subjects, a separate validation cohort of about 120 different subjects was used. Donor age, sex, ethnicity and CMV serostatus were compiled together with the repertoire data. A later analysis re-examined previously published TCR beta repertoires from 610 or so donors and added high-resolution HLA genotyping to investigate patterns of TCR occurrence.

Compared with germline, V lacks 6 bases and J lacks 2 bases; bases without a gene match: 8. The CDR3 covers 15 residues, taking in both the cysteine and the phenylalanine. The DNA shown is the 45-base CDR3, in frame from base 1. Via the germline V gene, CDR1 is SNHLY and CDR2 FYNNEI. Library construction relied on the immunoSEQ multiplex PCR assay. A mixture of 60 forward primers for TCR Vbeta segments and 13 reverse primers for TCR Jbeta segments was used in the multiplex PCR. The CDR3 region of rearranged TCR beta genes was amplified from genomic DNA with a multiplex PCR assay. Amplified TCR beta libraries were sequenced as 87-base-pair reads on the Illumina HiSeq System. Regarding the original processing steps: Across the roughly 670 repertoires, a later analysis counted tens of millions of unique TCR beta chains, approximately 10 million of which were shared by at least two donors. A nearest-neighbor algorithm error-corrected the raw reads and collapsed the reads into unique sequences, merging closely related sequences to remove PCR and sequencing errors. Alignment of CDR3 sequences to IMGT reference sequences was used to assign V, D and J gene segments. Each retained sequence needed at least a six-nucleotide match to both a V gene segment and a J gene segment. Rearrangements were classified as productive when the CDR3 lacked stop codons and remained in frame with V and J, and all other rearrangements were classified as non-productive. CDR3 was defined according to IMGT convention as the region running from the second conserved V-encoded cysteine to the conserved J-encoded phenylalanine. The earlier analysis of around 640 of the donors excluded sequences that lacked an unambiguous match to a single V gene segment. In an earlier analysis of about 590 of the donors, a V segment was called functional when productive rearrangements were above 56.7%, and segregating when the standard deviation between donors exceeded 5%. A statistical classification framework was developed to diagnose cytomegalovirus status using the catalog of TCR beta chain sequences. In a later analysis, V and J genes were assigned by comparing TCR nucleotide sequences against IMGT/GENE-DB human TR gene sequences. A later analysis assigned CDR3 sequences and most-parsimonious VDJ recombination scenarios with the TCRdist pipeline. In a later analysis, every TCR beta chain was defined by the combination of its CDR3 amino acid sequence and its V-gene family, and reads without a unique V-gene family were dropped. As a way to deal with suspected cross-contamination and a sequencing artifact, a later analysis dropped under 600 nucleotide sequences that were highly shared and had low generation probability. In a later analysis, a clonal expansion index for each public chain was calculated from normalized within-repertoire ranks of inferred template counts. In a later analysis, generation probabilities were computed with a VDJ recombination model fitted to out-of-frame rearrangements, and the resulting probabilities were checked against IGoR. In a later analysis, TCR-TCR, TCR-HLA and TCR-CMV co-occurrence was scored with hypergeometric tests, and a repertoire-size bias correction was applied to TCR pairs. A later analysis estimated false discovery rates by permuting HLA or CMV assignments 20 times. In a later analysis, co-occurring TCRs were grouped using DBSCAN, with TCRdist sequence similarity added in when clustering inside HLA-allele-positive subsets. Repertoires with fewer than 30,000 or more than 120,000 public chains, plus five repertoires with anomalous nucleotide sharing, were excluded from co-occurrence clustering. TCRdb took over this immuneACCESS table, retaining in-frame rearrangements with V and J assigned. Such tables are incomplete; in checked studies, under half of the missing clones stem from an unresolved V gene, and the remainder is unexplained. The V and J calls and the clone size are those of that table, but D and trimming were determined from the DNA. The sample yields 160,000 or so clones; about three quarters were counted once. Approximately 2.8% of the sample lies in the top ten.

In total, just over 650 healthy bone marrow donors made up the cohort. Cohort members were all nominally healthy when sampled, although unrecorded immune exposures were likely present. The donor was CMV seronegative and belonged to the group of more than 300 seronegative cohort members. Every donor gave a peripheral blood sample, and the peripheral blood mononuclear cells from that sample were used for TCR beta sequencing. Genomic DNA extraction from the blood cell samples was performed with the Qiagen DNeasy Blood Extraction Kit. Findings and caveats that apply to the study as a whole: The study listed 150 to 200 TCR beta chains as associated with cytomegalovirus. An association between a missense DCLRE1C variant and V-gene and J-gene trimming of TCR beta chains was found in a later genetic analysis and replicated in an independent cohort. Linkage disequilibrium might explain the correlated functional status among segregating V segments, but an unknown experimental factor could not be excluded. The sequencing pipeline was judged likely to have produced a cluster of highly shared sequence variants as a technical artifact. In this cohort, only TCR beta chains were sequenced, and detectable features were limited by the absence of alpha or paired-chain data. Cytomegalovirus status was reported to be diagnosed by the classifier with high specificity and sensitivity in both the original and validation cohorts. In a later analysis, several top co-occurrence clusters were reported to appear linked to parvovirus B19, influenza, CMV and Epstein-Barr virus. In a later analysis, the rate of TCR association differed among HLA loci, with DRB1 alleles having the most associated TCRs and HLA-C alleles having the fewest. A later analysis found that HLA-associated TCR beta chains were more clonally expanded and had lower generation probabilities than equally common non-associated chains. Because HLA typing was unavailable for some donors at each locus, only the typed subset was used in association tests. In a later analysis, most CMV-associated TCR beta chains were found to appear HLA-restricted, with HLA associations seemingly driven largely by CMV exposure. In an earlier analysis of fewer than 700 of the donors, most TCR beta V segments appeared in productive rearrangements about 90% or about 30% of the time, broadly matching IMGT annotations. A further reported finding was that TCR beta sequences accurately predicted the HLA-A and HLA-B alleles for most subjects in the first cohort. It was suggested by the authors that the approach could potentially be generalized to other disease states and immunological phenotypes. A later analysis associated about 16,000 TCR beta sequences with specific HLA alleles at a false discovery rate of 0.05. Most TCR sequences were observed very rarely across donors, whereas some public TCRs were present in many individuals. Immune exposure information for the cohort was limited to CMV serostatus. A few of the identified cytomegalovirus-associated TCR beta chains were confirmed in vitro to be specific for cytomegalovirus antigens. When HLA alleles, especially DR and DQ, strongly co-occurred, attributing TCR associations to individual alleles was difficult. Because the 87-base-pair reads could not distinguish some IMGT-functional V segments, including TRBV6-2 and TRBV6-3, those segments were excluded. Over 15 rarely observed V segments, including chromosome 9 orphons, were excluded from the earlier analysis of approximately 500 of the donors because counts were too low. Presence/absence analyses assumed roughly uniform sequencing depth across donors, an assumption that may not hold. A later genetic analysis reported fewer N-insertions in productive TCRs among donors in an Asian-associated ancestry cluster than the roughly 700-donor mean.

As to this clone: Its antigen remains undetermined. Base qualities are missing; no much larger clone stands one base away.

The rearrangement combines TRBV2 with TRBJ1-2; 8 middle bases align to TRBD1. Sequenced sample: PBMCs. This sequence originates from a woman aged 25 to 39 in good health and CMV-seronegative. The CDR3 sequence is CASRENRGWNYGYTF. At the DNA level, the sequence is TGTGCCAGCAGGGAAAACAGGGGGTGGAACTATGGCTACACCTTC.